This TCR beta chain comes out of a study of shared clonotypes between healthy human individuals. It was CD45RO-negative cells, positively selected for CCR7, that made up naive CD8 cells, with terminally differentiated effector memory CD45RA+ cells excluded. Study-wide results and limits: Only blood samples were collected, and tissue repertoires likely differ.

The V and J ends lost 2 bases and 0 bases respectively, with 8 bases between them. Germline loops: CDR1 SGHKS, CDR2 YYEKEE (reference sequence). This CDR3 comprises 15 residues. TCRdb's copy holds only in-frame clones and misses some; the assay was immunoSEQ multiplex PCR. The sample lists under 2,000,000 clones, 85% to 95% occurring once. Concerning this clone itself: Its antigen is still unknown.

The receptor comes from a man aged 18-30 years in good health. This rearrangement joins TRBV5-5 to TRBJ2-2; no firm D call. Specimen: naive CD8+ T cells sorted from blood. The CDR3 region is CASSFEAPNTGELFF. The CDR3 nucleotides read TGTGCCAGCAGCTTTGAAGCCCCGAACACCGGGGAGCTGTTTTTT.